The 18 T cell receptor beta chains below come from one sample, sequenced in a study of PD-1 blockade in classical Hodgkin lymphoma. Time point described: cycle 4 day 1 (C4D1), after six to seven weeks of nivolumab. Every single patient, without exception, relapsed after autologous stem cell transplantation, and brentuximab vedotin exposure varied. Using immunoSEQ multiplex PCR, the repertoire was profiled, and TCRdb retains in-frame clones only, with some absent. The table lists tens of thousands of clones, 90% of them singletons. The sample in question was peripheral blood mononuclear cells (PBMCs), obtained before the fourth cycle of nivolumab. Every receptor here comes from a human donor with classical Hodgkin lymphoma.

V is TRBV7-9 and J is TRBJ2-5; D remains ambiguous. Germline CDR1 SEHNR, CDR2 FQNEAQ (reference sequence). V was shortened by 11 bases and J by 2 bases, with 12 bases between the two germline ends. The CDR3 length is 12 residues. DNA of the CDR3: TGTGCCGCAGGAAGGAATCAAGAGACCCAGTACTTC. Translation: CAAGRNQETQYF.

The chain has TRBV7-9 and TRBJ1-1; D uncertain. Germline V CDR1 and CDR2: SEHNR, FQNEAQ (reference sequence). V lost 5 bases and J lost 2, with 9 bases in between. The CDR3 loop spans 13 amino acids. The CDR3 DNA sequence: TGTGCCAGCAGCAATCACGAAAACACTGAAGCTTTCTTT. Translated: CASSNHENTEAFF.

V is TRBV6-1 and J is TRBJ1-2; D is ambiguous. The CDR3 has 13 residues. Germline assignment: CDR1 MNHNS and CDR2 SASEGT. The V gene lost 4 bases and the J gene lost 0 bases, with 6 bases spanning the gap. For the CDR3, the DNA is TGTGCCAGCAGTGTCGAGCCTAACTATGGCTACACCTTC. Its translation is CASSVEPNYGYTF.

The CDR3 sequence is CASSWTASGMNTEAFF. Written as DNA, the CDR3 is TGCGCCAGCAGCTGGACCGCTTCAGGGATGAACACTGAAGCTTTCTTT. The chain joins TRBV5-1 to TRBJ1-1; maybe TRBD1 (5 bases). This CDR3 region has 16 residues. The V and J ends lost 3 bases and 0 bases respectively, with 15 bases between them. The germline gives CDR1 SGHRS, CDR2 YFSETQ. Together with reference TRBV5-1 and TRBJ1-1, the CDR3 gives the full variable domain: KAGVTQTPRYLIKTRGQQVTLSCSPISGHRSVSWYQQTPGQGLQFLFEYFSETQRNKGNFPGRFSGRQFSNSRSEMNVSTLELGDSALYLCASSWTASGMNTEAFFGQGTRLTVV.

The V and J genes are TRBV5-4 and TRBJ2-5; TRBD1 matches 7 bases. This CDR3 comprises 19 residues. Germline CDR1 SGHNT, CDR2 YYREEE (reference sequence). V shed 0 bases and J 2 bases; nucleotides not matched to a gene: 16. The CDR3 region has the DNA TGTGCCAGCAGCTTGGGGACAGGAGTTTACAACGGCTTACAAGAGACCCAGTACTTC. Residues: CASSLGTGVYNGLQETQYF.

The chain recombines TRBV19 with TRBJ2-3; TRBD2 agrees at 8 bases. The germline V gene has CDR1 LNHDA and CDR2 SQIVND (reference sequence). This CDR3 contains 13 residues. Trimming at V came to 5 bases and at J to 4 bases, leaving 2 bases not matched to a gene. The CDR3 spells CASSASGPDTQYF. In DNA, the CDR3 is TGTGCCAGTAGTGCTAGCGGGCCAGATACGCAGTATTTT.

V gene TRBV18 combines with J gene TRBJ1-2; TRBD1 agrees at 10 bases. CDR1 is KGHSH and CDR2 is LQKENI in the germline V gene. This CDR3 is built from 15 residues. Trimming removed 0 bases from V and 4 bases from J; junction bases left unmatched: 2. DNA for the CDR3: TGTGCCAGCTCACCACCGGGACAGGGGCTCTATGGCTACACCTTC. Translation gives CASSPPGQGLYGYTF.

The rearrangement joins TRBV11-2 to TRBJ1-2; D gene unclear. CDR1 SGHAT and CDR2 FQNNGV come from the germline V gene. The CDR3 extends over 14 amino acids. V shed 4 bases and J shed 4 bases, with 13 bases lying between them. The CDR3 bases are TGTGCCAGCAGCTCTCTGGACCTCTTCTATGGCTACACCTTC. It yields the protein CASSSLDLFYGYTF. The full variable domain, completed using reference TRBV11-2 and TRBJ1-2, is EAGVAQSPRYKIIEKRQSVAFWCNPISGHATLYWYQQILGQGPKLLIQFQNNGVVDDSQLPKDRFSAERLKGVDSTLKIQPAKLEDSAVYLCASSSLDLFYGYTFGSGTRLTVV.

This chain's CDR3 is CASSSRDRASEQYF. The CDR3 DNA follows: TGTGCCAGTAGTTCCCGGGACAGGGCTTCCGAGCAGTACTTC. This chain links TRBV19 with TRBJ2-7; 9 bases match TRBD1. J lost 6 bases, V lost 5 bases, and 8 bases had no gene match. Germline values: CDR1 LNHDA, CDR2 SQIVND (reference sequence). CDR3 length equals 14 residues.

The chain couples TRBV28 to TRBJ1-5, with 8 nucleotides matching TRBD1. This CDR3 is 16 amino acids long. Germline V gene sequence: CDR1 MDHEN, CDR2 SYDVKM. Trimming cost V 1 base and J 2 bases; bases outside gene matches: 4. CDR3 in DNA: TGTGCCAGCAGTTTATCAGGGGGCTTGGGCAATCAGCCCCAGCATTTT. Protein product: CASSLSGGLGNQPQHF. Filled out from reference TRBV28 and TRBJ1-5, the complete variable domain reads DVKVTQSSRYLVKRTGEKVFLECVQDMDHENMFWYRQDPGLGLRLIYFSYDVKMKEKGDIPEGYSVSREKKERFSLILESASTNQTSMYLCASSLSGGLGNQPQHFGDGTRLSIL.

The chain has TRBV5-1 and TRBJ2-3; 10 bases fit TRBD2. Germline V lookup: CDR1 SGHRS, CDR2 YFSETQ. The junction had 11 bases not matched to a gene; V was cut back by 5 bases and J by 2 bases. The CDR3 is made up of 17 amino acids. Here the CDR3 DNA reads TGCGCCAGCAGGAGGGAAACTAGCGGGGTTAACACAGATACGCAGTATTTT. This sequence encodes CASRRETSGVNTDTQYF. The complete variable domain, with remaining parts taken from reference TRBV5-1 and TRBJ2-3, reads KAGVTQTPRYLIKTRGQQVTLSCSPISGHRSVSWYQQTPGQGLQFLFEYFSETQRNKGNFPGRFSGRQFSNSRSEMNVSTLELGDSALYLCASRRETSGVNTDTQYFGPGTRLTVL.

V is TRBV2 and J is TRBJ2-3; D might be TRBD2 (5 bases). Germline V gives CDR1 SNHLY, CDR2 FYNNEI. The CDR3 is 14 residues long. Trimming removed 4 bases from V and 5 bases from J, with 13 bases in between. CDR3 loop: CASSGLAGLDTQYF. The CDR3 DNA reads TGTGCCAGCAGTGGTCTAGCCGGCCTAGATACGCAGTATTTT.

There are a few counts of this clone. The chain carries TRBV10-3 and TRBJ1-1, with TRBD1 identical over 7 bases. J was trimmed by 0 bases and V by 0 bases; bases with no gene match: 4. In germline, CDR1 is ENHRY, CDR2 SYGVKD. The CDR3 has 16 residues. The CDR3 region is CAISESTGAVNTEAFF. CDR3 nucleotides: TGTGCCATCAGTGAGTCCACAGGGGCGGTGAACACTGAAGCTTTCTTT.

The chain links TRBV30 to TRBJ2-1; 9 nucleotides line up with TRBD2. The CDR3 contains 17 residues. Germline V gives CDR1 GTSNPN, CDR2 SVGIG (reference sequence). V was clipped by 4 bases and J by 6 bases; unmatched bases: 16. This chain's CDR3 is CAWTPAAYSGGLNEQFF. CDR3 DNA: TGTGCCTGGACCCCCGCTGCGTATAGCGGGGGTCTCAATGAGCAGTTCTTC.

This clone showed up just once. The V call is TRBV7-6, the J call TRBJ2-7, with D unclear. CDR3 size: 12 residues. Trimming left V 5 bases short and J 3 bases short, with 8 bases between. CDR1 and CDR2 (germline): SGHVS, FNYEAQ. CDR3 protein: CASSPRGYEQYF. The CDR3 DNA follows: TGTGCCAGCAGCCCGAGAGGCTACGAGCAGTACTTC.

The chain uses TRBV6-1 and TRBJ2-7, with D possibly being TRBD2 (5 bases). Between the trimmed V and J ends, which lost 4 bases and 6 bases, there was a span of 10 bases. The CDR3 loop spans 12 amino acids. Germline values: CDR1 MNHNS, CDR2 SASEGT. In DNA, the CDR3 is TGTGCCAGCAGTGGTCCCGAGGGCGAGCAGTACTTC. This encodes CASSGPEGEQYF.

This chain links TRBV4-3 with TRBJ2-1; TRBD2 is a possible D gene (6 bases). Trimming cost V 1 base and J 3 bases, with 13 bases left between them. CDR1 is LGHNA and CDR2 is YSLEER in the germline V gene. The CDR3 contains 16 residues. The CDR3 DNA reads as TGCGCCAGCAGCCAAGGGGCGGGGAGCTACTACAATGAGCAGTTCTTC. This encodes CASSQGAGSYYNEQFF.

J is TRBJ2-5 and V is TRBV19, with TRBD1 matching 7 bases. Trimming took 7 bases from V and 2 from J; bases not matched to a gene: 4. CDR1 is LNHDA, CDR2 SQIVND, per germline (reference sequence). The CDR3 has 13 amino acids. The CDR3 sequence: CASIGTEQETQYF. DNA of the CDR3: TGTGCCAGTATCGGGACAGAGCAAGAGACCCAGTACTTC.